The 23 T cell receptor beta chains in this list originate from one sample, sequenced in a study of blood T cell repertoires in COVID-19. Profiled with immunoSEQ multiplex PCR; TCRdb holds only in-frame clones, not every one. The repertoire includes approximately 81,000 clones, roughly 90% of them detected once, and 1% to 1.5% sits in the top ten. Sequencing input: PBMCs or T cells enriched from blood (not recorded which). The receptor source for this set is a woman aged 45-65 years with acute COVID-19.

This chain joins TRBV29-1 and TRBJ1-4; possible D gene TRBD1, 5 bases. V dropped 4 bases and J dropped 3 bases, with 6 bases sitting between them. The CDR3 is 12 amino acids. Per the germline V gene, CDR1 is SQVTM and CDR2 is ANQGSEA. CDR3 in DNA: TGCAGCGTTGCGGGGGCTAATGAAAAACTGTTTTTT. Translation: CSVAGANEKLFF.

The chain employs TRBV4-3 and TRBJ1-5; TRBD1 might be the D (5 bases). This CDR3 contains 15 residues. In germline, CDR1 is LGHNA, CDR2 YSLEER. The V and J ends lost 0 bases and 2 bases respectively, with 8 bases between them. The CDR3 protein is CASSQDPGRNQPQHF. Here the CDR3 DNA reads TGCGCCAGCAGCCAAGACCCAGGGCGCAATCAGCCCCAGCATTTT.

This chain joins TRBV18 and TRBJ1-5; 7 bases map to TRBD1. V was clipped by 3 bases and J by 7 bases; unmatched bases: 12. The germline V gene encodes CDR1 KGHSH and CDR2 LQKENI. The CDR3 has 16 residues. The CDR3 sequence: CASSPTEGRGSQPQHF. For the CDR3, the DNA is TGTGCCAGCTCACCTACTGAGGGCAGGGGGAGCCAGCCCCAGCATTTT.

The chain couples TRBV27 to TRBJ2-2; a weak D match, TRBD1 (6 bases). Looked up from germline, CDR1 is MNHEY and CDR2 is SMNVEV (reference sequence). The length of the CDR3 is 14 residues. Trimming cost V 4 bases and J 4 bases, with 10 bases left between them. The chain's CDR3 is CASSSGQFTGELFF. The CDR3 DNA sequence: TGTGCCAGCAGTTCCGGACAGTTCACCGGGGAGCTGTTTTTT.

This chain links TRBV5-1 with TRBJ2-3, with 8 positions matching TRBD2. J lost 3 bases, V lost 7 bases, and 10 bases had no gene match. Germline CDR1 SGHRS, CDR2 YFSETQ. The CDR3 is 15 amino acids. The CDR3 DNA reads as TGCGCCAGCTCGGGAGGACTAGCCCAGACAGATACGCAGTATTTT. It translates to CASSGGLAQTDTQYF.

The chain links TRBV24-1 to TRBJ2-7, with D perhaps matching TRBD1 (6 bases). The germline V gene has CDR1 KGHDR and CDR2 SFDVKD. The ends were cut back, 3 bases at V and 3 bases at J, with 11 bases in the middle. The length of the CDR3 is 14 residues. CDR3 region: CATSDTGKVYEQYF. CDR3 sequence (DNA): TGTGCCACCAGTGATACAGGGAAGGTCTACGAGCAGTACTTC.

V is TRBV18 and J is TRBJ1-2; D ambiguous. The CDR3 loop spans 13 amino acids. Germline lookup yields CDR1 KGHSH and CDR2 LQKENI. Trimming stripped 6 bases from V and 5 bases from J, with 13 bases between. The CDR3, as DNA: TGTGCCAGCTCCCCTGGGAGCGGTTATGGCTACACCTTC. It translates to CASSPGSGYGYTF.

The chain has TRBV11-2 and TRBJ2-1, with TRBD2 matching 10 bases. Trimming took 6 bases from V and 9 from J; bases not matched to a gene: 14. This CDR3 has 16 amino acids. Germline lookup yields CDR1 SGHAT and CDR2 FQNNGV. The CDR3, as DNA: TGTGCCAGCAGGATGAAAACCGGGACTAGCGTCCCTGAGCAGTTCTTC. It yields the protein CASRMKTGTSVPEQFF.

This clone was observed a single time. The chain carries TRBV7-7 and TRBJ2-3, with D possibly being TRBD2 (6 bases). Germline V lookup: CDR1 SSHAT, CDR2 FNYEAQ (reference sequence). V was cut by 4 bases and J by 3 bases, with 23 bases left in between. The CDR3 runs to 18 residues. CDR3 in amino acids: CASSSEGGMTEGTDTQYF. CDR3 nucleotides: TGTGCCAGCAGCTCGGAGGGCGGGATGACTGAAGGAACAGATACGCAGTATTTT.

The V gene is TRBV1, the J gene TRBJ2-7; the table's TRBD2 call for D was not verified on the DNA. TRBV1 is reported as a pseudogene. The CDR3 is made up of 16 amino acids. The CDR3 loop reads CTSSQLRSGFSYEQYF. CDR3 sequence (DNA): TGCACCAGCAGCCAATTGCGTAGCGGGTTCTCCTACGAGCAGTACTTC.

The chain links TRBV5-6 to TRBJ1-2; TRBD1 might be the D (5 bases). This CDR3 spans 16 amino acids. Germline lookup yields CDR1 SGHDT and CDR2 YYEEEE. Trimming pared 3 bases from V and 0 bases from J, leaving 15 bases between. The CDR3 nucleotides read TGTGCCAGCAGCTCGACAGTTTCCCAAGCTAACTATGGCTACACCTTC. Translated: CASSSTVSQANYGYTF. Using reference TRBV5-6 and TRBJ1-2 for the parts outside the CDR3, the full variable domain is DAGVTQSPTHLIKTRGQQVTLRCSPKSGHDTVSWYQQALGQGPQFIFQYYEEEERQRGNFPDRFSGHQFPNYSSELNVNALLLGDSALYLCASSSTVSQANYGYTFGSGTRLTVV.

The chain joins TRBV6-1 to TRBJ2-7; a possible D gene is TRBD2 (5 bases). The germline V gene has CDR1 MNHNS and CDR2 SASEGT. This CDR3 spans 14 amino acids. V was pared by 1 base and J by 3 bases, with 10 bases between. CDR3 residues: CASSEVSGSYEQYF. The CDR3 DNA reads TGTGCCAGCAGTGAAGTTTCGGGGAGCTACGAGCAGTACTTC.

The V and J genes are TRBV5-4 and TRBJ2-3, with TRBD1 identical over 12 bases. V lost 4 bases, J lost 3 bases, and 6 bases stayed unmatched. The germline CDR1 and CDR2 sequences are SGHNT and YYREEE (reference sequence). The CDR3 has 16 amino acids. The CDR3 here is CASSQGQGAMTDTQYF. CDR3 DNA sequence: TGTGCCAGCAGCCAGGGACAGGGGGCTATGACAGATACGCAGTATTTT.

The CDR3 loop is CASSSFAGELFF. Written as DNA, the CDR3 is TGTGCCAGCAGCTCCTTTGCCGGGGAGCTGTTTTTT. This chain uses TRBV27 with TRBJ2-2; D is ambiguous. Trimming shortened V by 6 bases and J by 6 bases, and 8 bases separated the two germline ends. Germline values: CDR1 MNHEY, CDR2 SMNVEV (reference sequence). The CDR3 covers 12 residues.

The chain has TRBV2 and TRBJ2-7; 8 bases are shared with TRBD1. The J segment lost 3 bases and the V segment lost 7 bases, leaving 5 bases of the junction unmatched. In germline, CDR1 is SNHLY, CDR2 FYNNEI. This CDR3 spans 13 amino acids. DNA of the CDR3: TGTGCCAGCATTGGGACAGGCCTCTACGAGCAGTACTTC. Translated, it gives CASIGTGLYEQYF.

The V call is TRBV19, the J call TRBJ2-1; 10 bases match TRBD1. Trimming at V came to 7 bases and at J to 7 bases, leaving 13 bases not matched to a gene. The CDR3 is made up of 16 amino acids. CDR1 and CDR2 from the germline V gene are LNHDA and SQIVND (reference sequence). CDR3 nucleotides: TGTGCCAGTACCCGAGAGACAGGGGGCGGTAGGAATGAGCAGTTCTTC. It encodes CASTRETGGGRNEQFF. Using reference TRBV19 and TRBJ2-1 for the parts outside the CDR3, the full variable domain is DGGITQSPKYLFRKEGQNVTLSCEQNLNHDAMYWYRQDPGQGLRLIYYSQIVNDFQKGDIAEGYSVSREKKESFPLTVTSAQKNPTAFYLCASTRETGGGRNEQFFGPGTRLTVL.

The J gene is TRBJ2-7, the V gene TRBV3-1 (or the pseudogene TRBV3-2); D not certain. The V gene's germline CDR1 is LGHDT and CDR2 YNNKEL (reference sequence). The V and J ends lost 0 bases and 0 bases respectively, with 12 bases between them. The CDR3 is 16 amino acids. The CDR3 is CASSQEQMPPSYEQYF. CDR3 nucleotide sequence: TGTGCCAGCAGCCAAGAACAGATGCCCCCCTCCTACGAGCAGTACTTC.

The chain carries TRBV18 and TRBJ2-1, with D possibly matching TRBD1 (6 bases). CDR1 is KGHSH and CDR2 is LQKENI in the germline V gene. Trimming removed 0 bases at V and 0 bases at J, with 6 bases between. The CDR3 runs to 15 residues. In DNA, the CDR3 is TGTGCCAGCTCACCACCAGGGGGCTCCTACAATGAGCAGTTCTTC. Encoded protein: CASSPPGGSYNEQFF.

This clone was observed a few times. The chain combines TRBV19 with TRBJ1-5; 10 bases map to TRBD1. V shed 5 bases, J shed 5 bases, and the junction held 12 bases outside the gene matches. The CDR3 loop spans 17 amino acids. Looked up from germline, CDR1 is LNHDA and CDR2 is SQIVND (reference sequence). DNA for the CDR3: TGTGCCAGTAGTGCCCCCCCGGGACAGGGGACCTATCAGCCCCAGCATTTT. Amino acids: CASSAPPGQGTYQPQHF.

The rearrangement links TRBV5-1 to TRBJ2-3, with D possibly matching TRBD2 (7 bases). The germline CDR1 and CDR2 sequences are SGHRS and YFSETQ. Between the trimmed V and J ends, which lost 4 bases and 4 bases, there was a span of 16 bases. This CDR3 has 15 residues. The CDR3 spells CASSPRGGRSDTQYF. In DNA, the CDR3 is TGCGCCAGCAGCCCAAGGGGGGGCAGGTCAGATACGCAGTATTTT.

The J gene is TRBJ2-7, the V gene TRBV5-4; TRBD2 matches at 7 bases. Unmatched junction bases numbered 19, after V lost 4 bases and J lost 3 bases. Germline V gene sequence: CDR1 SGHNT, CDR2 YYREEE (reference sequence). The CDR3 sequence is 18 residues long. The DNA of the CDR3 is TGTGCCAGCAGCCTAGCGACTAGCTCTACTCCCTGGGTCTACGAGCAGTACTTC. Protein: CASSLATSSTPWVYEQYF. The whole variable domain, remainder taken from reference TRBV5-4 and TRBJ2-7, is ETGVTQSPTHLIKTRGQQVTLRCSSQSGHNTVSWYQQALGQGPQFIFQYYREEENGRGNFPPRFSGLQFPNYSSELNVNALELDDSALYLCASSLATSSTPWVYEQYFGPGTRLTVT.

For this clone: The same CDR3 is also encoded by other DNA sequences in this sample. This chain uses TRBV5-1 with TRBJ1-3; D unclear. CDR3 length: 15 amino acids. Germline loops: CDR1 SGHRS, CDR2 YFSETQ. V was cut by 1 base and J by 0 bases, with 8 bases left in between. DNA for the CDR3: TGCGCCAGCAGCTTGACCGGGGACTCTGGAAACACCATATATTTT. Translation: CASSLTGDSGNTIYF. The complete variable domain, with remaining parts taken from reference TRBV5-1 and TRBJ1-3, reads KAGVTQTPRYLIKTRGQQVTLSCSPISGHRSVSWYQQTPGQGLQFLFEYFSETQRNKGNFPGRFSGRQFSNSRSEMNVSTLELGDSALYLCASSLTGDSGNTIYFGEGSWLTVV.

V and J are TRBV7-3 and TRBJ2-2; 8 nucleotides align to TRBD1. The germline CDR1 and CDR2 sequences are SGHTA and FQGTGA. This CDR3 contains 14 residues. The V segment lost 2 bases and the J segment 7 bases; nucleotides outside the gene matches: 3. CDR3 loop: CASSLLTGGGELFF. CDR3 DNA sequence: TGTGCCAGCAGCTTACTTACAGGGGGCGGGGAGCTGTTTTTT.